A single sample gave rise to the 4 T cell receptor beta chains below, sequenced in a study of cytomegalovirus exposure and HLA in healthy donors. PCR employed 60 Vbeta and 13 Jbeta primers. This table comes from immunoSEQ multiplex PCR, and its TCRdb copy is limited to in-frame clones, with some not included. The sample contains fewer than 70,000 clones, 74% of which appear only once. Sequences were obtained from PBMCs. These receptors originate from a woman aged 55-70 years in good health and CMV-seropositive.

This clone was detected once. The chain links TRBV4-1 to TRBJ2-3; 15 nucleotides agree with TRBD2. V shed 2 bases, J shed 4 bases, and the junction held 7 bases outside the gene matches. The germline V gene encodes CDR1 MGHRA and CDR2 YSYEKL. The CDR3 has 18 residues. CDR3 nucleotides: TGCGCCAGCAGCCAAACCTGGACTAGCGGGGGGGCAGCAGATACGCAGTATTTT. Protein sequence: CASSQTWTSGGAADTQYF.

The rearrangement links TRBV28 to TRBJ2-7; the D is unclear. V was shortened by 6 bases and J by 0 bases, with 3 bases between the two germline ends. Looked up from germline, CDR1 is MDHEN and CDR2 is SYDVKM. The CDR3 length is 11 residues. The CDR3 sequence: CASSGSYEQYF. In nucleotides, the CDR3 is TGTGCCAGCAGCGGCTCCTACGAGCAGTACTTC.

V usage is TRBV29-1 and J usage is TRBJ1-2, with D perhaps TRBD1 (6 bases). Between the trimmed V and J ends, which lost 7 bases and 8 bases, there was a span of 17 bases. Germline CDR1 SQVTM, CDR2 ANQGSEA. CDR3 length: 12 amino acids. The CDR3 is CSAAGTFGGYTF. In DNA, the CDR3 is TGCAGCGCCGCCGGGACATTCGGCGGCTACACCTTC.

In DNA form, the CDR3 reads TGTGCCTGGAGTACAGGGGTTGGACAGCCCCAGCATTTT. Its protein is CAWSTGVGQPQHF. The J gene is TRBJ1-5, the V gene TRBV30; 7 bases agree with TRBD1. J was trimmed by 7 bases and V by 2 bases; bases with no gene match: 5. This CDR3 has 13 amino acids. Per germline, CDR1 GTSNPN and CDR2 SVGIG (reference sequence).